Listed below are T cell receptor beta chains from one sample, sequenced in a study of cytomegalovirus exposure and HLA in healthy donors. TCRdb keeps only in-frame clones here, not all; method: immunoSEQ multiplex PCR. The sample carries approximately 120,000 clones, about 90% recorded once. The sequenced material came from PBMCs. These receptor sequences come from a woman between 18 and 30 years old in good health and CMV-seronegative. Both conserved end residues are part of each CDR3.

length: 13; J: TRBJ2-1; V: TRBV6-6; CDR3: CAVLAGGHNEQFF
length: 15; J: TRBJ1-5; V: TRBV23-1; CDR3: CNQRERGRSRQPQHF
length: 16; J: TRBJ2-5; V: TRBV27; CDR3: CATKKASGTGVETQYF
length: 14; J: TRBJ2-5; V: TRBV19; CDR3: CASSITRGKETQYF
length: 18; J: TRBJ2-1; V: TRBV4-3; CDR3: CASSQVSGLAGGSNEQFF
length: 16; J: TRBJ2-2; V: TRBV18; CDR3: CASSGAAIMNTGELFF
length: 14; J: TRBJ2-1; V: TRBV7-2; CDR3: CASSSSLAGGLHFF
length: 16; J: TRBJ2-2; V: TRBV7-6; CDR3: CASSLGQGGSTGELFF
length: 17; J: TRBJ1-5; V: TRBV18; CDR3: CASSLSGGEYSNQPQHF
length: 14; J: TRBJ2-3; V: TRBV30; CDR3: CAWSVRSVPDTQYF